The 17 T cell receptor beta chains presented below share a single source sample, sequenced in a study of T-cell memory formation after mild COVID-19. TCRdb re-derived calls from the 5' RACE reads in MiXCR, one entry per CDR3 protein. The table includes approximately 230,000 distinct CDR3 sequences, 15% to 20% detected once. Specimen: PBMCs or a T cell subset sorted from them (not recorded which). All receptors derive from a man aged 18 to 29 who had mild COVID-19 (a few samples of this study predate the infection). Cell type and time point are not known.

The gene calls are TRBV6-1 and TRBJ1-5; D is ambiguous. From germline, CDR1 is MNHNS and CDR2 SASEGT. V lost 2 bases to trimming and J lost 5 bases, with 10 bases between them. CDR3 length equals 14 residues. CDR3 coding DNA: TGTGCCAGCAGTGAAATTGGTAGGGATCAGCCCCAGCATTTT. This encodes CASSEIGRDQPQHF.

This clonotype was observed a few times. The chain couples TRBV7-2 to TRBJ2-2; no definite D call. V was trimmed by 1 base and J by 1 base, leaving 4 bases between them. Germline CDR1 SGHTA, CDR2 FQGNSA. CDR3 length equals 14 residues. Here the CDR3 reads CASSLVRNTGELFF. CDR3 nucleotides: TGTGCCAGCAGCTTAGTGAGGAACACCGGGGAGCTGTTTTTT.

This sequence joins TRBV20-1 and TRBJ2-2, with D unclear. CDR3 length equals 14 residues. The germline V and J ends were trimmed by 3 bases and 1 base, with 9 bases remaining between them. Germline CDR1 reads DFQATT; CDR2 reads SNEGSKA (reference sequence). This CDR3 is CSARGGRNTGELFF. In nucleotides, the CDR3 is TGCAGTGCTAGGGGTGGTAGGAACACCGGGGAGCTGTTTTTT.

This clonotype was detected many times. V usage is TRBV30 and J usage is TRBJ2-5, with a possible D match to TRBD1 (6 bases). Germline CDR1 is GTSNPN and CDR2 is SVGIG (reference sequence). The CDR3 runs 14 residues. V lost 2 bases, J lost 7 bases, and 17 bases lay in between. The CDR3 DNA is TGTGCCTGGAGTATGTCAGGGGCGAGGGGGACCCAGTACTTC. Protein product: CAWSMSGARGTQYF.

The CDR3: CATGDYGYTF. The CDR3 region has the DNA TGTGCCACAGGGGATTATGGCTACACCTTC. The V call is TRBV10-3, the J call TRBJ1-2; a weak D match, TRBD1 (6 bases). CDR3 length equals 10 residues. The germline V and J ends were trimmed by 10 bases and 5 bases, with 8 bases remaining between them. Germline CDR1 ENHRY, CDR2 SYGVKD.

This clonotype was counted ten times or more. The rearrangement uses TRBV5-1 and TRBJ2-2, with 7 bases matching TRBD2. Germline trimming cut 4 bases from V and 2 bases from J; bases unmatched to any gene: 2. This CDR3 contains 14 residues. The germline gives CDR1 SGHRS, CDR2 YFSETQ. CDR3 DNA: TGCGCCAGCAGCCGGGACTACAACACCGGGGAGCTGTTTTTT. Protein sequence: CASSRDYNTGELFF.

This clonotype was seen more than once but under ten times. This chain uses TRBV7-2 with TRBJ1-3; D is ambiguous. Germline V lookup: CDR1 SGHTA, CDR2 FQGNSA. This CDR3 spans 16 amino acids. Trimming shortened V by 6 bases and J by 0 bases, and 15 bases separated the two germline ends. This chain's CDR3 is CASRPWPGPSGNTIYF. CDR3 sequence (DNA): TGTGCCAGCAGACCATGGCCGGGCCCCTCTGGAAACACCATATATTTT.

This clonotype was recorded at least ten times. The chain has TRBV11-2 and TRBJ2-1; possibly TRBD2 for D (5 bases). Trimming took 3 bases from V and 0 from J, leaving 12 bases between them. CDR1 is SGHAT and CDR2 is FQNNGV in the germline V gene. The CDR3 covers 16 residues. CDR3 bases: TGTGCCAGCAGCTTCCGACCGGACTCCTCCTACAATGAGCAGTTCTTC. This codes for CASSFRPDSSYNEQFF.

V gene TRBV20-1 combines with J gene TRBJ2-7; 8 bases align to TRBD1. Germline V gene data show CDR1 as DFQATT and CDR2 as SNEGSKA (reference sequence). J gave up 3 bases and V 2 bases, and 6 bases lay outside the gene matches. This CDR3 spans 14 amino acids. DNA for the CDR3: TGCAGTGCTAGAAGCGACAGGGGATTCTACGAGCAGTACGTC. It encodes CSARSDRGFYEQYV.

The genes are TRBV20-1 and TRBJ1-1; D is perhaps TRBD1 (6 bases). The V end lost 5 bases, the J end lost 11 bases, and 12 bases lay between the germline ends. In germline, CDR1 is DFQATT, CDR2 SNEGSKA (reference sequence). The CDR3 covers 10 residues. The CDR3 DNA is TGCAGTGCTGATAGGGGGTGGGCTTTCTTT. Amino acids: CSADRGWAFF.

This clonotype was picked up a small number of times. The chain uses TRBV20-1 and TRBJ1-5, with unresolved D. Trimming removed 2 bases from V and 2 bases from J, with 7 bases in between. Germline V gene sequence: CDR1 DFQATT, CDR2 SNEGSKA (reference sequence). The CDR3 extends over 13 amino acids. Here the CDR3 DNA reads TGCAGTGCTAGATCCGACCGCAATCAGCCCCAGCATTTT. Translating it yields CSARSDRNQPQHF.

J is TRBJ1-1 and V is TRBV7-9; 8 bases fit TRBD1. This CDR3 has 16 residues. Germline V gene sequence: CDR1 SEHNR, CDR2 FQNEAQ (reference sequence). The junction had 8 bases not matched to a gene; V was cut back by 5 bases and J by 0 bases. CDR3 residues: CASSPYRGGLNTEAFF. The CDR3 DNA sequence: TGTGCCAGCAGCCCCTACAGGGGGGGGTTGAACACTGAAGCTTTCTTT.

CDR3 residues: CASSLEKGRLTDTQYF. The DNA for the CDR3 is TGTGCCAGCAGTTTAGAAAAAGGACGTCTCACAGATACGCAGTATTTT. The J gene is TRBJ2-3, the V gene TRBV27; no reliable D call. The CDR3 is made up of 16 amino acids. V was cut by 2 bases and J by 2 bases, with 14 bases left in between. The germline gives CDR1 MNHEY, CDR2 SMNVEV (reference sequence).

This rearrangement joins TRBV7-2 to TRBJ2-5; the D call may be TRBD1 or TRBD2 (5 bases each). Trimming took 3 bases from V and 4 from J, leaving 12 bases between them. This CDR3 has 14 amino acids. The germline V gene encodes CDR1 SGHTA and CDR2 FQGNSA. Here the CDR3 reads CASSFLGPLETQYF. For the CDR3, the DNA is TGTGCCAGCAGCTTTCTGGGACCTTTAGAGACCCAGTACTTC.

The rearrangement joins TRBV18 to TRBJ2-5, with D unclear. CDR3 size: 14 residues. Trimming cost V 3 bases and J 0 bases, with 8 bases left between them. Germline assignment: CDR1 KGHSH and CDR2 LQKENI. DNA for the CDR3: TGTGCCAGCTCACCCGTCCGGAACCAAGAGACCCAGTACTTC. This gives the protein CASSPVRNQETQYF.

Written as DNA, the CDR3 is TGTGCCAGCAGCGACCCCCCGGGGGGACAGTACACCGGGGAGCTGTTTTTT. Protein product: CASSDPPGGQYTGELFF. The V gene is TRBV9, the J gene TRBJ2-2; possibly TRBD1 or TRBD2 for D (7 bases each). Germline V gene sequence: CDR1 SGDLS, CDR2 YYNGEE. V gave up 3 bases and J gave up 3 bases, with 18 bases separating them. The CDR3 spans 17 residues.

The rearrangement links TRBV7-8 to TRBJ2-7; D possibly uses TRBD1 or TRBD2 (5 bases each). The germline V gene encodes CDR1 SGHVS and CDR2 FQNEAQ. V dropped 5 bases and J dropped 3 bases, with 14 bases sitting between them. CDR3 length: 14 amino acids. CDR3 in amino acids: CASSPRGLYYEQYF. CDR3 nucleotides: TGTGCCAGCAGCCCCCGGGGCCTTTACTACGAGCAGTACTTC.